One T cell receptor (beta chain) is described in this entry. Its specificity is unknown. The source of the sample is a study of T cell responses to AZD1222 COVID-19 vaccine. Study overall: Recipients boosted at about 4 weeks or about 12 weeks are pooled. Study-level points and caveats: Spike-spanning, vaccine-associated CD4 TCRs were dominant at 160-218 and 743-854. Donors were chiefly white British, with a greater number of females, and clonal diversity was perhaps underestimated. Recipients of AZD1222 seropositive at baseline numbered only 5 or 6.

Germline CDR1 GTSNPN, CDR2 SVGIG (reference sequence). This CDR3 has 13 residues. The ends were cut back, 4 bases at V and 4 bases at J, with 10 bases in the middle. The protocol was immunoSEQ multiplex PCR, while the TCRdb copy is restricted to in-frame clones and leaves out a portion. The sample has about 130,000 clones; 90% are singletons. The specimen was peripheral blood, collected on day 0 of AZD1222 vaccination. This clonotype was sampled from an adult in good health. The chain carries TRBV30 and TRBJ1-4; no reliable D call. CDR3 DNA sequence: TGTGCCTGGAAGGGAGACCTTAATGAAAAACTGTTTTTT. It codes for CAWKGDLNEKLFF.